The 19 T cell receptor beta chains below were found in one sample sequenced in a study of cytomegalovirus exposure and HLA in healthy donors (dated by TCRdb to about 2017). The protocol used for the library was the immunoSEQ multiplex PCR assay. As stored in TCRdb, this immuneACCESS dataset retains in-frame rearrangements with V and J assigned. A fraction of the clones does not appear; measured against another copy, unresolved V genes explain less than half of the discrepancy, and the remainder lacks a known reason. For this sample there are 170,000 or so clones; around 82% appear just once. Of the sample, about 3% falls within the top ten clones. The sequencing sample was made of PBMCs. The receptors stem from a woman under 30 in good health and CMV-seropositive.

Within the sample, this clone is medium-sized. The CDR3 loop reads CASATGDTGELFF. In DNA form, the CDR3 reads TGTGCCAGTGCCACAGGGGACACCGGGGAGCTGTTTTTT. The genes are TRBV6-4 and TRBJ2-2; 7 nucleotides agree with TRBD1. This CDR3 is built from 13 residues. J gave up 3 bases and V 9 bases, and 4 bases lay outside the gene matches. Germline values: CDR1 MRHNA, CDR2 SNTAGT.

J is TRBJ2-7 and V is TRBV5-6, with 10 bases lining up with TRBD2. Looked up from germline, CDR1 is SGHDT and CDR2 is YYEEEE. The J segment lost 1 base and the V segment lost 0 bases, leaving 1 base of the junction unmatched. This CDR3 is 15 amino acids long. The chain's CDR3 is CASSLGTSGSYEQYF. The DNA for the CDR3 is TGTGCCAGCAGCTTGGGGACTAGCGGATCCTACGAGCAGTACTTC.

This clone was detected a few times. The V call is TRBV19, the J call TRBJ1-2, with D possibly TRBD1 on 5 matching bases. Trimming cost V 6 bases and J 4 bases, with 9 bases left between them. This CDR3 spans 12 amino acids. CDR1 and CDR2 from the germline V gene are LNHDA and SQIVND (reference sequence). CDR3 nucleotides: TGTGCCAGTAGCCAGGGCCCCTATGGCTACACCTTC. It specifies CASSQGPYGYTF. Full variable domain (outside the CDR3, taken from reference TRBV19 and TRBJ1-2): DGGITQSPKYLFRKEGQNVTLSCEQNLNHDAMYWYRQDPGQGLRLIYYSQIVNDFQKGDIAEGYSVSREKKESFPLTVTSAQKNPTAFYLCASSQGPYGYTFGSGTRLTVV.

The chain carries TRBV9 and TRBJ1-1; perhaps TRBD1 as D (6 bases). V gave up 6 bases and J gave up 6 bases, with 15 bases separating them. The CDR3 is made up of 13 amino acids. The germline V gene encodes CDR1 SGDLS and CDR2 YYNGEE. CDR3 DNA: TGTGCCAGCACCCACGTAGGGGGGGCTGAAGCTTTCTTT. Protein product: CASTHVGGAEAFF.

The CDR3 DNA reads as TGTGCTAGTGGTCCGCCTGGACAGGGGAGGGTGAGCAATCAGCCCCAGCATTTT. Translating it yields CASGPPGQGRVSNQPQHF. The V call is TRBV12-5, the J call TRBJ1-5, with TRBD1 identical over 9 bases. V shed 5 bases and J 1 base; nucleotides not matched to a gene: 12. Germline CDR1 LGHNT, CDR2 FRNRAP. The length of the CDR3 is 18 residues. Complete variable domain (other parts from reference TRBV12-5 and TRBJ1-5): DARVTQTPRHKVTEMGQEVTMRCQPILGHNTVFWYRQTMMQGLELLAYFRNRAPLDDSGMPKDRFSAEMPDATLATLKIQPSEPRDSAVYFCASGPPGQGRVSNQPQHFGDGTRLSIL.

The chain employs TRBV7-2 and TRBJ2-7; 12 bases map to TRBD1. Germline assignment: CDR1 SGHTA and CDR2 FQGNSA. With 4 bases clipped from V and 7 bases from J, the junction kept 11 bases outside the gene matches. CDR3 size: 16 residues. For the CDR3, the DNA is TGTGCCAGCAGCTCTAGCCCGGGACAGGGGGCAGGTGAGCAGTACTTC. Translation gives CASSSSPGQGAGEQYF.

This clone was observed a handful of times. V usage is TRBV5-1 and J usage is TRBJ2-7, with D maybe TRBD1 (5 bases). There are 13 residues in the CDR3. CDR1 is SGHRS, CDR2 YFSETQ, per germline. V lost 4 bases and J 2 bases, leaving 10 bases between the germline ends. The chain's CDR3 is CASSLRVTYEQYF. CDR3 coding DNA: TGCGCCAGCAGCCTCAGGGTCACCTACGAGCAGTACTTC.

This chain links TRBV20-1 with TRBJ1-5; no reliable D call. Germline lookup yields CDR1 DFQATT and CDR2 SNEGSKA (reference sequence). There are 10 residues in the CDR3. V shed 5 bases and J shed 4 bases, with 3 bases lying between them. CDR3 amino acids: CSASNQPQHF. The DNA for the CDR3 is TGCAGTGCTTCAAATCAGCCCCAGCATTTT.

This clone occurred a few times. V is TRBV9 and J is TRBJ2-5; 8 bases line up with TRBD1. The V segment lost 0 bases and the J segment 1 base; nucleotides outside the gene matches: 2. Germline V lookup: CDR1 SGDLS, CDR2 YYNGEE. The CDR3 has 15 residues. CDR3 sequence: CASSVGGTGQETQYF. For the CDR3, the DNA is TGTGCCAGCAGCGTAGGAGGGACAGGCCAAGAGACCCAGTACTTC.

The chain carries TRBV10-2 and TRBJ2-2; a weak D match, TRBD1 (5 bases). The CDR3 is 15 amino acids. V lost 8 bases and J 2 bases, leaving 15 bases between the germline ends. Germline values: CDR1 WSHSY, CDR2 SAAADI. The CDR3: CASSEVGLNTGELFF. The CDR3 DNA is TGCGCCAGCTCCGAAGTGGGGCTTAACACCGGGGAGCTGTTTTTT.

The chain has TRBV11-3 and TRBJ2-5; tentative D call: TRBD1 (6 bases). Deletions cut 2 bases from V and 5 bases from J, with 12 bases between. CDR3 size: 14 residues. The germline V gene has CDR1 SGHNT and CDR2 YENEEA. The CDR3 protein is CASSLSGGGETQYF. CDR3 bases: TGTGCCAGCAGCTTAAGTGGGGGCGGGGAGACCCAGTACTTC.

V is TRBV2 and J is TRBJ2-3, with D perhaps TRBD2 (6 bases). The V end lost 7 bases, the J end lost 1 base, and 18 bases lay between the germline ends. The length of the CDR3 is 16 residues. Germline V gene lookup returns CDR1 SNHLY and CDR2 FYNNEI. The CDR3 coding sequence is TGTGCCAGCAACGGTTTTAGCGGAACCCGCACAGATACGCAGTATTTT. The encoded protein is CASNGFSGTRTDTQYF. The full variable domain, in which reference TRBV2 and TRBJ2-3 provide the parts outside the CDR3, is EPEVTQTPSHQVTQMGQEVILRCVPISNHLYFYWYRQILGQKVEFLVSFYNNEISEKSEIFDDQFSVERPDGSNFTLKIRSTKLEDSAMYFCASNGFSGTRTDTQYFGPGTRLTVL.

The genes are TRBV18 and TRBJ1-2, with TRBD1 matching over 9 bases. Germline V gene data show CDR1 as KGHSH and CDR2 as LQKENI. This CDR3 comprises 15 residues. With 0 bases clipped from V and 2 bases from J, the junction kept 1 base outside the gene matches. CDR3 amino acids: CASSPPGQGNYGYTF. DNA of the CDR3: TGTGCCAGCTCACCACCCGGACAGGGGAACTATGGCTACACCTTC. Drawing the rest from reference TRBV18 and TRBJ1-2, the complete variable domain is NAGVMQNPRHLVRRRGQEARLRCSPMKGHSHVYWYRQLPEEGLKFMVYLQKENIIDESGMPKERFSAEFPKEGPSILRIQQVVRGDSAAYFCASSPPGQGNYGYTFGSGTRLTVV.

The V and J genes are TRBV11-2 and TRBJ2-7; tentative D call: TRBD1 (5 bases). V was shortened by 1 base and J by 0 bases, with 13 bases between the two germline ends. This CDR3 is built from 16 residues. CDR1 and CDR2 (germline): SGHAT, FQNNGV. The CDR3 DNA reads as TGTGCCAGCAGCTTAGTACAGGCATTCAACTCCTACGAGCAGTACTTC. It translates to CASSLVQAFNSYEQYF.

This chain connects TRBV6-1 to TRBJ2-1; tentative D call: TRBD1 (6 bases). The CDR3 runs 16 residues. Germline V gene lookup returns CDR1 MNHNS and CDR2 SASEGT. Trimming removed 0 bases at V and 10 bases at J, with 19 bases between. CDR3 residues: CASSEASGPQGWEQFF. In DNA, the CDR3 is TGTGCCAGCAGTGAAGCGTCAGGTCCTCAGGGGTGGGAGCAGTTCTTC.

V and J are TRBV7-8 and TRBJ1-1; maybe TRBD1 (6 bases). CDR3 length equals 11 residues. In germline, CDR1 is SGHVS, CDR2 FQNEAQ. With 3 bases removed from V and 10 bases from J, the gap between germline ends came to 9 bases. CDR3 loop: CASSFGGAAFF. The CDR3 DNA reads as TGTGCCAGCAGCTTCGGGGGGGCAGCTTTCTTT. The full variable domain, its missing parts supplied by reference TRBV7-8 and TRBJ1-1, is GAGVSQSPRYKVAKRGQDVALRCDPISGHVSLFWYQQALGQGPEFLTYFQNEAQLDKSGLPSDRFFAERPEGSVSTLKIQRTQQEDSAVYLCASSFGGAAFFGQGTRLTVV.

V is TRBV7-8 and J is TRBJ2-6; the D gene is possibly TRBD1 (5 bases). This CDR3 is 17 amino acids long. Trimming removed 5 bases from V and 0 bases from J, with 14 bases in between. From germline, CDR1 is SGHVS and CDR2 FQNEAQ. In DNA, the CDR3 is TGTGCCAGCAGCCCGCCCCAGGGTGGCTCTGGGGCCAACGTCCTGACTTTC. As protein: CASSPPQGGSGANVLTF.

This sequence joins TRBV6-5 and TRBJ1-6; 7 nucleotides match TRBD1. CDR1 and CDR2 from the germline V gene are MNHEY and SVGAGI. Trimming cost V 2 bases and J 7 bases; bases outside gene matches: 2. This CDR3 contains 14 residues. The CDR3 region has the DNA TGTGCCAGCAGTTACGCGGGACAGAATTCACCCCTCCACTTT. Its translation: CASSYAGQNSPLHF.

The chain recombines TRBV7-3 with TRBJ1-2; 10 bases match TRBD1. The V gene's germline CDR1 is SGHTA and CDR2 FQGTGA. This CDR3 contains 15 residues. The V segment lost 5 bases and the J segment 4 bases; nucleotides outside the gene matches: 7. The CDR3 sequence is CASSPSRDRGYGYTF. CDR3 sequence (DNA): TGTGCCAGCAGCCCGAGTCGGGACAGGGGCTATGGCTACACCTTC. Full variable domain (outside the CDR3, taken from reference TRBV7-3 and TRBJ1-2): GAGVSQTPSNKVTEKGKYVELRCDPISGHTALYWYRQSLGQGPEFLIYFQGTGAADDSGLPNDRFFAVRPEGSVSTLKIQRTERGDSAVYLCASSPSRDRGYGYTFGSGTRLTVV.